The 19 T cell receptor beta chains below come from one sample, sequenced in a study of blood T cell repertoires in COVID-19. Using immunoSEQ multiplex PCR, the repertoire was profiled, and TCRdb retains in-frame clones only, with some absent. The table has approximately 200,000 clones, about 88% seen once. Sequenced sample: peripheral blood. These receptors were obtained from a woman in her 30s with active or convalescent COVID-19.

The chain is built from TRBV5-1 and TRBJ1-2, with TRBD1 as a possible D gene (6 bases). The CDR3 spans 14 residues. Trimming pared 4 bases from V and 9 bases from J, leaving 19 bases between. Per germline, CDR1 SGHRS and CDR2 YFSETQ. The CDR3 DNA reads as TGCGCCAGCAGCCCAAAGACAGGCATGCATAGCTACACCTTC. Protein sequence: CASSPKTGMHSYTF.

This clone showed up just once. The rearrangement joins TRBV6-5 to TRBJ1-1; tentatively, D is TRBD1 (5 bases). This CDR3 region has 14 residues. Trimming shortened V by 2 bases and J by 5 bases, and 12 bases separated the two germline ends. The germline gives CDR1 MNHEY, CDR2 SVGAGI. CDR3 coding DNA: TGTGCCAGCAGTTACCGGACAAAAGGAACTGAAGCTTTCTTT. Translation: CASSYRTKGTEAFF.

CDR3 nucleotides: TGTGCCAGCAGCTCGACAGGGGGCCCCTATGGCTACACCTTC. It translates to CASSSTGGPYGYTF. The chain employs TRBV7-2 and TRBJ1-2; 10 bases are shared with TRBD1. V lost 4 bases to trimming and J lost 4 bases; unmatched junction nucleotides: 3. The CDR3 sequence is 14 residues long. The V gene's germline CDR1 is SGHTA and CDR2 FQGNSA.

V is TRBV13 and J is TRBJ2-5; 8 bases are a match to TRBD2. The CDR3 runs 17 residues. The germline V gene has CDR1 PRHDT and CDR2 FYEKMQ (reference sequence). The V gene end was trimmed by 0 bases and the J gene end by 0 bases; junction bases not matched to a gene: 6. CDR3 nucleotides: TGTGCCAGCAGCTTAGGCTGGGTAGCGGGGAACCAAGAGACCCAGTACTTC. Encoded protein: CASSLGWVAGNQETQYF.

The J gene is TRBJ1-2, the V gene TRBV14, with a weak D call TRBD1 (5 bases). The ends were cut back, 1 base at V and 6 bases at J, with 15 bases in the middle. The CDR3 runs 15 residues. The germline V gene has CDR1 SGHDN and CDR2 FVKESK. In nucleotides, the CDR3 is TGTGCCAGCAGCCAAGTCAGGCAGGGAGGTGATGGCTACACCTTC. It codes for CASSQVRQGGDGYTF.

This clone occurred once. The V call is TRBV24-1, the J call TRBJ2-2; TRBD2 matches 11 bases. This CDR3 comprises 16 residues. J gave up 6 bases and V 4 bases, and 6 bases lay outside the gene matches. Germline-derived CDR1 and CDR2 are KGHDR and SFDVKD. The CDR3 DNA reads as TGTGCCACCAGTGACCCGACTAGCGGGATGTCCGGGGAGCTGTTTTTT. This codes for CATSDPTSGMSGELFF.

The V and J genes are TRBV28 and TRBJ1-5; D might be TRBD1 (6 bases). The CDR3 sequence is 14 residues long. Germline V CDR1 and CDR2: MDHEN, SYDVKM. The ends were cut back, 7 bases at V and 7 bases at J, with 17 bases in the middle. The CDR3 coding sequence is TGTGCCAGCAAATATCCACAGGGTAGACAGCCCCAGCATTTT. This encodes CASKYPQGRQPQHF. Looking up the rest from reference TRBV28 and TRBJ1-5 gives the full variable domain: DVKVTQSSRYLVKRTGEKVFLECVQDMDHENMFWYRQDPGLGLRLIYFSYDVKMKEKGDIPEGYSVSREKKERFSLILESASTNQTSMYLCASKYPQGRQPQHFGDGTRLSIL.

On this clone: The junction differs from germline at one of its ends, possibly a read error. The rearrangement joins TRBV7-9 to TRBJ2-7; 9 nucleotides match TRBD2. The CDR3 is 14 amino acids. The germline V gene encodes CDR1 SEHNR and CDR2 FQNEAQ (reference sequence). In DNA, the CDR3 is TGTGCCAGCAGCCCACAAAAGGGGGGACTAGCCCACCACTTC. Translated, it gives CASSPQKGGLAHHF.

The table lists this clone with a few counts. V usage is TRBV18 and J usage is TRBJ1-1; a weak D match, TRBD1 (5 bases). V gave up 4 bases and J gave up 0 bases, with 12 bases separating them. The germline V gene encodes CDR1 KGHSH and CDR2 LQKENI. CDR3 length: 15 residues. The CDR3 DNA reads TGTGCCAGCTCACTCCCCGGGGGGTTGAACACTGAAGCTTTCTTT. Its translation is CASSLPGGLNTEAFF.

The chain couples TRBV10-3 to TRBJ1-1; TRBD1 matches at 8 bases. This CDR3 region has 15 residues. The J segment lost 1 base and the V segment lost 3 bases, leaving 4 bases of the junction unmatched. The V gene's germline CDR1 is ENHRY and CDR2 SYGVKD. The CDR3 loop is CAISEGTGRNTEAFF. CDR3 DNA sequence: TGTGCCATCAGTGAAGGGACAGGAAGGAACACTGAAGCTTTCTTT.

The chain carries TRBV11-3 and TRBJ2-5; 14 nucleotides match TRBD2. The germline gives CDR1 SGHNT, CDR2 YENEEA. The ends lost 5 bases at V and 5 bases at J; junction bases unmatched: 7. The CDR3 length is 16 residues. CDR3: CASSLGTSGSRETQYF. CDR3 nucleotides: TGTGCCAGCAGCCTCGGGACTAGCGGGAGTCGTGAGACCCAGTACTTC.

This chain connects TRBV30 to TRBJ2-1, with 14 bases matching TRBD2. This CDR3 spans 15 amino acids. Germline loops: CDR1 GTSNPN, CDR2 SVGIG (reference sequence). V trimming: 3 bases; J trimming: 3 bases; junction bases outside the gene matches: 1. This chain's CDR3 is CAWRGLAGVYNEQFF. CDR3 nucleotides: TGTGCCTGGAGGGGACTAGCGGGGGTCTACAATGAGCAGTTCTTC.

V is TRBV2 and J is TRBJ1-1; the match to TRBD1 covers 7 bases. Germline V lookup: CDR1 SNHLY, CDR2 FYNNEI. Trimming at V came to 5 bases and at J to 5 bases, leaving 5 bases not matched to a gene. This CDR3 is built from 13 residues. Here the CDR3 DNA reads TGTGCCAGCAGTTCCGGGACAGAGACTGAAGCTTTCTTT. Its protein product is CASSSGTETEAFF.

The rearrangement joins TRBV6-5 to TRBJ1-5; D gene ambiguous. The CDR3 is 13 residues long. CDR1 is MNHEY and CDR2 is SVGAGI in the germline V gene. Trimming pared 0 bases from V and 3 bases from J, leaving 3 bases between. Here the CDR3 reads CASSYSANQPQHF. The CDR3 DNA is TGTGCCAGCAGTTACTCGGCCAATCAGCCCCAGCATTTT.

V gene TRBV4-1 combines with J gene TRBJ1-2; D may be TRBD1 (5 bases). CDR1 and CDR2 (germline): MGHRA, YSYEKL. The V end was cut by 3 bases, the J end by 7 bases, with 9 bases between. This CDR3 spans 12 amino acids. The CDR3 is CASSHGTLGYTF. The CDR3, as DNA: TGCGCCAGCAGCCACGGGACTCTTGGCTACACCTTC.

V is TRBV5-6 and J is TRBJ2-1; D unresolved. The germline V gene has CDR1 SGHDT and CDR2 YYEEEE. V was shortened by 1 base and J by 6 bases, with 8 bases between the two germline ends. This CDR3 region has 13 residues. This CDR3 reads CASSLSTFNEQFF. The CDR3 region has the DNA TGTGCCAGCAGCTTGAGCACCTTCAATGAGCAGTTCTTC.

This clone was recorded once. V is TRBV6-6 and J is TRBJ1-1; TRBD1 matches 9 bases. This CDR3 comprises 14 residues. From germline, CDR1 is MNHNY and CDR2 SVGAGI (reference sequence). J was trimmed by 1 base and V by 4 bases; bases with no gene match: 1. CDR3 residues: CASSWGQGNTEAFF. The CDR3, as DNA: TGTGCCAGCAGTTGGGGACAGGGGAACACTGAAGCTTTCTTT.

This clone was recorded once. V is TRBV9 and J is TRBJ1-2; TRBD1 matches 7 bases. The CDR3 totals 15 residues. V shed 3 bases and J 4 bases; nucleotides not matched to a gene: 9. From germline, CDR1 is SGDLS and CDR2 YYNGEE. As DNA, the CDR3 is TGTGCCAGCAGCGGGAAACATGGACAGGCCTATGGCTACACCTTC. Its protein is CASSGKHGQAYGYTF.

The chain couples TRBV2 to TRBJ2-1; tentative D call: TRBD2 (5 bases). Germline V gene lookup returns CDR1 SNHLY and CDR2 FYNNEI. Trimming removed 1 base from V and 6 bases from J, with 10 bases in between. CDR3 length: 14 residues. The CDR3 protein is CASSEEAGGNEQFF. The CDR3 DNA follows: TGTGCCAGCAGTGAAGAGGCAGGAGGCAATGAGCAGTTCTTC. The full variable domain, rest sourced from reference TRBV2 and TRBJ2-1, is EPEVTQTPSHQVTQMGQEVILRCVPISNHLYFYWYRQILGQKVEFLVSFYNNEISEKSEIFDDQFSVERPDGSNFTLKIRSTKLEDSAMYFCASSEEAGGNEQFFGPGTRLTVL.